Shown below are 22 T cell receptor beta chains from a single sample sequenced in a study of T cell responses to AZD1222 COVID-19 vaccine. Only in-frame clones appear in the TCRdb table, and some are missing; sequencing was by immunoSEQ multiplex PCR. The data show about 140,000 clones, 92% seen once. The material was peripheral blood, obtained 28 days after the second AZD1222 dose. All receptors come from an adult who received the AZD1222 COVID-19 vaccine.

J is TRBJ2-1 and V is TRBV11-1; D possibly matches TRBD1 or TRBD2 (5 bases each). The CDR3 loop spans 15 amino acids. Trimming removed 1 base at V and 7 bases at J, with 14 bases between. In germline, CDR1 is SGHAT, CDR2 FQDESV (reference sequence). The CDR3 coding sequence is TGTGCCAGCAGCTTAGGTCTAGCAGAGGGGAATGAGCAGTTCTTC. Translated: CASSLGLAEGNEQFF.

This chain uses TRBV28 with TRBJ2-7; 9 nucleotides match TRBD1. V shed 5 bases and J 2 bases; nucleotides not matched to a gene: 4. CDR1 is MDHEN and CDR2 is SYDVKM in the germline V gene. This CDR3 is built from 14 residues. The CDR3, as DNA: TGTGCCAGCAGTCCGGGACAGGGCCCCTACGAGCAGTACTTC. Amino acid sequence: CASSPGQGPYEQYF.

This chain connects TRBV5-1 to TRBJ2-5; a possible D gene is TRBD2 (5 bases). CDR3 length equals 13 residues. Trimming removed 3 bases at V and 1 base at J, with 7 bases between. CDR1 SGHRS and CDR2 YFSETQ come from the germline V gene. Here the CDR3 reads CASSSGSQETQYF. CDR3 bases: TGCGCCAGCAGCTCGGGGAGCCAAGAGACCCAGTACTTC.

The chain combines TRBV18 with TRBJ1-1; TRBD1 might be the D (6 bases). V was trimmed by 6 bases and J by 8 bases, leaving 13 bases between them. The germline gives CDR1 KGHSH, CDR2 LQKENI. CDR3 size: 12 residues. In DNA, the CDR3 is TGTGCCAGCTCCTCCCAGAGGGGGGAAGCTTTCTTT. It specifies CASSSQRGEAFF.

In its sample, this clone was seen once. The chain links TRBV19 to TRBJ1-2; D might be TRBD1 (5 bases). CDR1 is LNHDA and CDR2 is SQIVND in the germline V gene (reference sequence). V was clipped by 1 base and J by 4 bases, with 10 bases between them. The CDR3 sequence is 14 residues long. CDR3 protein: CASSIARGSYGYTF. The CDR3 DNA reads TGTGCCAGTAGTATAGCGAGGGGTTCCTATGGCTACACCTTC.

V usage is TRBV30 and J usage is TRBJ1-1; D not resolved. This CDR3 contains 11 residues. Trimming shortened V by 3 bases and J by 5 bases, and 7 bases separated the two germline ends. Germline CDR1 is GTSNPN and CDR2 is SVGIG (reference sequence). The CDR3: CAWRGETEAFF. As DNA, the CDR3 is TGTGCCTGGAGGGGAGAGACTGAAGCTTTCTTT.

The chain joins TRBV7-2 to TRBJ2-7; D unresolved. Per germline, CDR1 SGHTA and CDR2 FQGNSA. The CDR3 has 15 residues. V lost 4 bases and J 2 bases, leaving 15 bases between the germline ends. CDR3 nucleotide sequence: TGTGCCAGCAGCTACCCTCGAAACCAAACCTACGAGCAGTACTTC. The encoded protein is CASSYPRNQTYEQYF.

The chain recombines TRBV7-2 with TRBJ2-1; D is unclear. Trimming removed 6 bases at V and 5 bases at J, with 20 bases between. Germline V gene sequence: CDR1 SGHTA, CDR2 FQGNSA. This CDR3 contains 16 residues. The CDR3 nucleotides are TGTGCCAGCAGTTGGGCTTTGTCAAAGCTTAACAATGAGCAGTTCTTC. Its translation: CASSWALSKLNNEQFF.

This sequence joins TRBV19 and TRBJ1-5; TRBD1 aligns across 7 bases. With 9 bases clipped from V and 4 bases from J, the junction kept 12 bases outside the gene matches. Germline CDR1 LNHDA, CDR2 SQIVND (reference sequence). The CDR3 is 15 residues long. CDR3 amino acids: CASALGGGTNQPQHF. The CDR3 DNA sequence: TGTGCCAGCGCTCTGGGAGGGGGCACGAATCAGCCCCAGCATTTT.

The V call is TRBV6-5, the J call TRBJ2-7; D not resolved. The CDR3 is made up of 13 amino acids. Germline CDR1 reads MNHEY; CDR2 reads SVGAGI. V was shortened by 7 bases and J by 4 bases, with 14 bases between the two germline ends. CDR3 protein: CASNSDPVYEQYF. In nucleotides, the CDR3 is TGTGCCAGCAACTCAGACCCCGTGTACGAGCAGTACTTC.

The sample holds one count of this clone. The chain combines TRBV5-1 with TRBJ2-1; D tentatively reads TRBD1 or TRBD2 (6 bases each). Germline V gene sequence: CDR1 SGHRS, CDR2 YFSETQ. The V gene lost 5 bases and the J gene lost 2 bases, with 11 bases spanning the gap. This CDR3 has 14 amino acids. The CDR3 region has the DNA TGCGCCAGCAGTCCGGAGGGGGCCTACAATGAGCAGTTCTTC. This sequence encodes CASSPEGAYNEQFF.

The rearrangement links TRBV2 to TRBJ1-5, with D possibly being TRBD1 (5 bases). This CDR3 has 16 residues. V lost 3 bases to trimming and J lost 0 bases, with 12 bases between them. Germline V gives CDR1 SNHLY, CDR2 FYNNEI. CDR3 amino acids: CASSDDSGPSNQPQHF. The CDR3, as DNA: TGTGCCAGCAGTGATGATTCGGGACCTAGCAATCAGCCCCAGCATTTT.

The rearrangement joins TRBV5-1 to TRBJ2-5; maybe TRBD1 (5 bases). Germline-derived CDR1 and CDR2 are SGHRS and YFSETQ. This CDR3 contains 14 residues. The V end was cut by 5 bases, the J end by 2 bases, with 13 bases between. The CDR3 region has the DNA TGCGCCAGCAGTTCCGGGCAGGGACAAGAGACCCAGTACTTC. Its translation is CASSSGQGQETQYF.

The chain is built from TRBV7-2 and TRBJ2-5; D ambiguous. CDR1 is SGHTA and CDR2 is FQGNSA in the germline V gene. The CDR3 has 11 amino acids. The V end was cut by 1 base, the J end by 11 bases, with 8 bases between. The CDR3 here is CASSLDTVQYF. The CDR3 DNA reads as TGTGCCAGCAGCTTAGACACGGTACAGTACTTC.

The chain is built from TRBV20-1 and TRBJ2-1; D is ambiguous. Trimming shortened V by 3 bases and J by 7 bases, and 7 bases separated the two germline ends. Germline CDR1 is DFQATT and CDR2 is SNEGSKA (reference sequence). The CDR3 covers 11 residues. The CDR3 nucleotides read TGCAGTGCTAGTGAGGTGAATGAGCAGTTCTTC. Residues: CSASEVNEQFF.

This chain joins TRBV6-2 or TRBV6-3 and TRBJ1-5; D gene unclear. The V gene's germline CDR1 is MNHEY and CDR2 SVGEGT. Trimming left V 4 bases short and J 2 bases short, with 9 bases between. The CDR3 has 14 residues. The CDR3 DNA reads TGTGCCAGCAGTTCTACATTGGGCAATCAGCCCCAGCATTTT. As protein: CASSSTLGNQPQHF.

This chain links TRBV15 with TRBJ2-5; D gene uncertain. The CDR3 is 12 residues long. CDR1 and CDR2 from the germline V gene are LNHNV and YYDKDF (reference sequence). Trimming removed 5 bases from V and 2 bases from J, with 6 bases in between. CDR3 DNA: TGTGCCACCAGCGTCGGGCAAGAGACCCAGTACTTC. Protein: CATSVGQETQYF.

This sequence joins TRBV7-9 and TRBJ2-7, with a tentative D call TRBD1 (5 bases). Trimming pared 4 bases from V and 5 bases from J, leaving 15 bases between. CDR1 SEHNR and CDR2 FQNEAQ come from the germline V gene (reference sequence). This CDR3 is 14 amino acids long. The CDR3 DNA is TGTGCCAGCAGCTCGCCAGGGTGGGCGGACGAGCAGTACTTC. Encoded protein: CASSSPGWADEQYF.

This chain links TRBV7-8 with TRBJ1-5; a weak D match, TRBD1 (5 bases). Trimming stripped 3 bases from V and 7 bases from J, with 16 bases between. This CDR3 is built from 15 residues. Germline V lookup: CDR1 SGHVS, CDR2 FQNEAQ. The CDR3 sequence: CASSLGEGPGQPQHF. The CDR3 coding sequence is TGTGCCAGCAGCTTGGGGGAGGGGCCGGGACAGCCCCAGCATTTT.

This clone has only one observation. The CDR3: CASSALSNEQFF. In nucleotides, the CDR3 is TGTGCCAGCAGCGCCCTATCGAATGAGCAGTTCTTC. The V gene is TRBV9, the J gene TRBJ2-1; D gene uncertain. The length of the CDR3 is 12 residues. V lost 3 bases to trimming and J lost 7 bases, with 8 bases between them. Germline loops: CDR1 SGDLS, CDR2 YYNGEE.

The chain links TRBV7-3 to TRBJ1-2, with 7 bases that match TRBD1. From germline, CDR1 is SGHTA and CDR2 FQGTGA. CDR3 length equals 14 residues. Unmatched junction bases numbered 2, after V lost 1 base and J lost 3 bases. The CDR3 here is CASSLRQGDYGYTF. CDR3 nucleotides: TGTGCCAGCAGCTTAAGACAGGGCGACTATGGCTACACCTTC.

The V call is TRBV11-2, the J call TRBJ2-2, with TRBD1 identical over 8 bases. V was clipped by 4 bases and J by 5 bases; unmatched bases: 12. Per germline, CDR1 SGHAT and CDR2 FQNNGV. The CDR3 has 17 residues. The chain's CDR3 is CASSSIRRDRKTGELFF. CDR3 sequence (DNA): TGTGCCAGCAGCTCCATACGCCGGGACAGGAAGACCGGGGAGCTGTTTTTT.